Listed below are T cell receptor beta chains from one sample, sequenced in a study of blood T cell repertoires in COVID-19. The table came from immunoSEQ multiplex PCR; TCRdb's copy has only in-frame clones and leaves some out. Of nearly 400,000 clones listed, roughly nine tenths are singletons. The sequencing sample was made of PBMCs or T cells enriched from blood (not recorded which). The receptor source for this set is a woman in her 30s who had recovered from COVID-19. The CDR3 runs from the conserved cysteine through the conserved F or W. The order of the fields is J gene, V gene, clone size, D gene, CDR3 DNA, CDR3 protein. A D gene is named only where the DNA matches it firmly. For some rows the clone size is stated as once, few or many, or as a class when expanded; others skip it.

j_call: TRBJ1-4
v_call: TRBV6-5
clone_size: -
d_call: -
cdr3_nt: TGTGCCAGCAGGGGAGCGGAAGCAACTAATGAAAAACTGTTTTTT
cdr3_aa: CASRGAEATNEKLFF

j_call: TRBJ1-1
v_call: TRBV7-2
clone_size: -
d_call: TRBD1
cdr3_nt: TGTGCCAGCAGCCGGGGATACACAGGGGGTGGGACTGAAGCTTTCTTT
cdr3_aa: CASSRGYTGGGTEAFF

j_call: TRBJ1-2
v_call: TRBV29-1
clone_size: -
d_call: TRBD1
cdr3_nt: TGCAGCGTAGGTGATAGGGACAGCTTC
cdr3_aa: CSVGDRDSF

j_call: TRBJ1-6
v_call: TRBV5-1
clone_size: few
d_call: -
cdr3_nt: TGCGCCAGCAGCCTAACAGGGTCCGGTTCACCCCTCCACTTT
cdr3_aa: CASSLTGSGSPLHF

j_call: TRBJ2-7
v_call: TRBV6-5
clone_size: -
d_call: -
cdr3_nt: TGTGCCGTCAGGGTCGGTGGTCCCTACGAGCAGTACTTC
cdr3_aa: CAVRVGGPYEQYF

j_call: TRBJ1-1
v_call: TRBV4-3
clone_size: -
d_call: TRBD1
cdr3_nt: TGCGCCAGCAGCCAAAGGACAGGGCTGAACACTGAAGCTTTCTTT
cdr3_aa: CASSQRTGLNTEAFF

j_call: TRBJ1-1
v_call: TRBV12-3/TRBV12-4
clone_size: -
d_call: -
cdr3_nt: TGTGCCAGCAGTCCACAAACTGAAGCTTTCTTT
cdr3_aa: CASSPQTEAFF

j_call: TRBJ1-2
v_call: TRBV6-5
clone_size: -
d_call: TRBD1
cdr3_nt: TGTGCCAGCAGTCAGACAGGGGGCCACCCCGGCACCTTC
cdr3_aa: CASSQTGGHPGTF

j_call: TRBJ1-6
v_call: TRBV4-3
clone_size: -
d_call: TRBD1
cdr3_nt: TGCGCCAGCAGCTCAGAAACTGGGACAGGGGGGAATTCACCCCTCCACTTT
cdr3_aa: CASSSETGTGGNSPLHF

j_call: TRBJ1-1
v_call: TRBV11-1
clone_size: few
d_call: TRBD1
cdr3_nt: TGTGCCAGCAGCCTTTCTGCAGGGGGCACTGAAGCTTTCTTT
cdr3_aa: CASSLSAGGTEAFF

j_call: TRBJ2-7
v_call: TRBV6-5
clone_size: -
d_call: TRBD1
cdr3_nt: TGTGCCAGCAGGGCCAGGGGGGAGCAGTACTTC
cdr3_aa: CASRARGEQYF

j_call: TRBJ2-1
v_call: TRBV12-3/TRBV12-4
clone_size: -
d_call: -
cdr3_nt: TGTGCCAGCAGCCACCCGTCGGTGGATGAGCAGTTCTTC
cdr3_aa: CASSHPSVDEQFF

j_call: TRBJ1-2
v_call: TRBV11-2
clone_size: -
d_call: -
cdr3_nt: TGTGCCAGCAGCTCCGTTCGGGGGAGGGGAGGCTACACCTTC
cdr3_aa: CASSSVRGRGGYTF

j_call: TRBJ1-1
v_call: TRBV5-1
clone_size: -
d_call: -
cdr3_nt: TGCGCCAGCAGCTTCGTTGAGTGGACTGAAGCTTTCTTT
cdr3_aa: CASSFVEWTEAFF

j_call: TRBJ2-2
v_call: TRBV7-2
clone_size: -
d_call: -
cdr3_nt: TGTGCCAGCAGCTCGGACAGATTGACCGGGGAGCTGTTTTTT
cdr3_aa: CASSSDRLTGELFF

j_call: TRBJ2-3
v_call: TRBV2
clone_size: -
d_call: -
cdr3_nt: TGTGCCAGCGGCAGGGCCCTAGCAGATACGCAGTATTTT
cdr3_aa: CASGRALADTQYF

j_call: TRBJ1-1
v_call: TRBV6-5
clone_size: -
d_call: -
cdr3_nt: TGTGCCAGCAGTTCCCGGGGTAACCCGTTCGCTGAAGCTTTCTTT
cdr3_aa: CASSSRGNPFAEAFF

j_call: TRBJ1-2
v_call: TRBV4-1
clone_size: -
d_call: -
cdr3_nt: TGCGCCAGCAGCCAAGTCGGTATCGGCTACACCTTC
cdr3_aa: CASSQVGIGYTF

j_call: TRBJ2-7
v_call: TRBV2
clone_size: -
d_call: -
cdr3_nt: TGTGCCAGCAGTGTTACATACTACGAGCAGTACTTC
cdr3_aa: CASSVTYYEQYF

j_call: TRBJ2-3
v_call: TRBV9
clone_size: -
d_call: -
cdr3_nt: TGTGCCAGCAGCGTAGGGGGCGACACAGATACGCAGTATTTT
cdr3_aa: CASSVGGDTDTQYF

j_call: TRBJ1-5
v_call: TRBV19
clone_size: -
d_call: -
cdr3_nt: TGTGCCAGTAACACACAGGGAAGCAATCAGCCCCAGCATTTT
cdr3_aa: CASNTQGSNQPQHF

j_call: TRBJ1-1
v_call: TRBV15
clone_size: once
d_call: TRBD1
cdr3_nt: TGTGCCACCAGCGCGACAGGGGGCGTGGGCACTGAAGCTTTCTTT
cdr3_aa: CATSATGGVGTEAFF

j_call: TRBJ1-2
v_call: TRBV4-3
clone_size: -
d_call: TRBD1
cdr3_nt: TGCGCCAGCAGCCAAGACACAGGGGGCGCGTTGGGCTACACCTTC
cdr3_aa: CASSQDTGGALGYTF

j_call: TRBJ1-2
v_call: TRBV5-5
clone_size: once
d_call: TRBD1
cdr3_nt: TGTGCCAGCAGCTTGGGGGCAGGGGGCAGCTATGGCTACACCTTC
cdr3_aa: CASSLGAGGSYGYTF

j_call: TRBJ1-4
v_call: TRBV19
clone_size: -
d_call: -
cdr3_nt: TGTGCCAGTATTCGGAGCCAGGGGCGGTTCGCAACTAATGAAAAACTGTTTTTT
cdr3_aa: CASIRSQGRFATNEKLFF

j_call: TRBJ1-6
v_call: TRBV6-5
clone_size: -
d_call: -
cdr3_nt: TGTGCCGCCTCGGCAGGGCGCTATAATTCACCCCTCCACTTT
cdr3_aa: CAASAGRYNSPLHF

j_call: TRBJ2-6
v_call: TRBV7-3
clone_size: once
d_call: TRBD2
cdr3_nt: TGTGCCAGCAGCTTACCTGGGCGGGGGTCGCCTGGGGCCAACGTCCTGACTTTC
cdr3_aa: CASSLPGRGSPGANVLTF

j_call: TRBJ2-5
v_call: TRBV5-1
clone_size: -
d_call: -
cdr3_nt: TGCGCCAGCAGCTTGGGGGCAACACAAGAGACCCAGTACTTC
cdr3_aa: CASSLGATQETQYF

j_call: TRBJ2-7
v_call: TRBV19
clone_size: once
d_call: TRBD2
cdr3_nt: TGTGCCAGTAGTTTACTAGCGGGAGGATCCGAGCAGTACTTC
cdr3_aa: CASSLLAGGSEQYF

j_call: TRBJ2-6
v_call: TRBV3-1/TRBV3-2
clone_size: -
d_call: TRBD2
cdr3_nt: TGTGCCAGCAGCCGCCCTCAGGGAGGGACCGGGGCCAACGTCCTGACTTTC
cdr3_aa: CASSRPQGGTGANVLTF

j_call: TRBJ2-7
v_call: TRBV13
clone_size: -
d_call: -
cdr3_nt: TGTGCCAGCAGCATCAAGGGGGTGTCCTACGAGCAGTACTTC
cdr3_aa: CASSIKGVSYEQYF

j_call: TRBJ1-5
v_call: TRBV19
clone_size: once
d_call: TRBD1
cdr3_nt: TGTGCCAGCCTACCTCGGACAGGGGGGATGAGCAATCAGCCCCAGCATTTT
cdr3_aa: CASLPRTGGMSNQPQHF

j_call: TRBJ2-1
v_call: TRBV19
clone_size: once
d_call: -
cdr3_nt: TGTGCCAGTAGTATAGGGTCAGAAAACCCCTTCTTC
cdr3_aa: CASSIGSENPFF

j_call: TRBJ2-5
v_call: TRBV5-1
clone_size: -
d_call: -
cdr3_nt: TGCGCCAGCAGCGCTGGGGGCGGACAGTTACAAGAGACCCAGTACTTC
cdr3_aa: CASSAGGGQLQETQYF

j_call: TRBJ2-2
v_call: TRBV19
clone_size: -
d_call: -
cdr3_nt: TGTGCCAGTAGTATAGATCAGAGAAGGAAAAGGGGTAACACCGGGGAGCTGTTTTTT
cdr3_aa: CASSIDQRRKRGNTGELFF

j_call: TRBJ1-1
v_call: TRBV27
clone_size: -
d_call: -
cdr3_nt: TGTGCCAGCAGTACCGACAGTGAAGCTTTCTTT
cdr3_aa: CASSTDSEAFF

j_call: TRBJ2-3
v_call: TRBV19
clone_size: -
d_call: -
cdr3_nt: TGTGCCAGTAGTCCTGACAGGATCACAGATACGCAGTATTTT
cdr3_aa: CASSPDRITDTQYF

j_call: TRBJ2-2
v_call: TRBV7-3
clone_size: -
d_call: TRBD1
cdr3_nt: TGTGCCAGCAGCTTAACCGGGACAGACACCGGGGAGCTGTTTTTT
cdr3_aa: CASSLTGTDTGELFF

j_call: TRBJ1-4
v_call: TRBV6-6
clone_size: -
d_call: -
cdr3_nt: TGTGCCACCTACCCGGCAGGGGATAGTAATGAAAAACTGTTTTTT
cdr3_aa: CATYPAGDSNEKLFF

j_call: TRBJ2-1
v_call: TRBV6-4
clone_size: -
d_call: TRBD2
cdr3_nt: TGTGCCCTCAGGCTAGCGGGAGGGCCCCCGGTGGGGAATGAGCAGTTCTTC
cdr3_aa: CALRLAGGPPVGNEQFF